This section outlines one TCR beta chain sequence together with its context. TCRdb's copy holds only in-frame clones and misses some; the assay was immunoSEQ multiplex PCR. The sample has hundreds of thousands of clones; 88% are singletons. This sample is part of a study of blood T cell repertoires in COVID-19. Germline V gene lookup returns CDR1 SGHRS and CDR2 YFSETQ. There are 16 residues in the CDR3. V was pared by 5 bases and J by 0 bases, with 6 bases of the junction left unmatched. What was sequenced was peripheral blood. The chain uses TRBV5-1 and TRBJ2-1; the match to TRBD2 covers 9 bases. This TCR derives from a woman between 25 and 40 years old with COVID-19, enrolled during active disease. As DNA, the CDR3 is TGCGCCAGCAGTTGGATTAGCGGGAGCTCCTACAATGAGCAGTTCTTC. It is translated as CASSWISGSSYNEQFF.